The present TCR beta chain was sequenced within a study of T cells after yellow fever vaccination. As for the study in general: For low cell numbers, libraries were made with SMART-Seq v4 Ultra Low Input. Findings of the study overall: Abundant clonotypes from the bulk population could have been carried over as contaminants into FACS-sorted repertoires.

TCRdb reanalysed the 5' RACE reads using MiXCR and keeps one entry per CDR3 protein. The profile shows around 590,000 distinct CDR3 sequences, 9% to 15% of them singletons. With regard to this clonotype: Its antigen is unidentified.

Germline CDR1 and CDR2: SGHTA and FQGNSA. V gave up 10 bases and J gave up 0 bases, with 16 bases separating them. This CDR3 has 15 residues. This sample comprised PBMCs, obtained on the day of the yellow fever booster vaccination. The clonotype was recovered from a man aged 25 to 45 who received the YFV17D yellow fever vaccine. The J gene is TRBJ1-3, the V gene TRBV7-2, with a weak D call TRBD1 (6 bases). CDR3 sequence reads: CATQTGPLSGNTIYF. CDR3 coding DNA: TGTGCCACCCAGACAGGCCCTCTCTCTGGAAACACCATATATTTT. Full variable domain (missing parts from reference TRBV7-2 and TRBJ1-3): GAGVSQSPSNKVTEKGKDVELRCDPISGHTALYWYRQSLGQGLEFLIYFQGNSAPDKSGLPSDRFSAERTGGSVSTLTIQRTQQEDSAVYLCATQTGPLSGNTIYFGEGSWLTVV.